Sequencing of this TCR beta chain was carried out in a study of siplizumab effects on memory and regulatory T cells. Study-level findings and limits: Naive-or-memory phenotypes were unassignable for roughly 80-95% of proliferating CD4+ or CD8+ clones. Alloreactive sequences traceable to unstimulated CD4+ memory cells were significantly reduced by siplizumab.

A remark on this clone: Its antigen remains unidentified.

Coculturing at 37°C lasted six to seven days for the mixed lymphocyte reaction cells. CFSE-tagged responder PBMCs and Violet Dye-tagged stimulator PBMCs were mixed 1:1. V lost 3 bases, J lost 0 bases, and 3 bases stayed unmatched. This CDR3 comprises 15 residues. Germline V gene data show CDR1 as MNHEY and CDR2 as SMNVEV (reference sequence). TCRdb's table, derived via immunoSEQ multiplex PCR, lists solely in-frame clones and lacks some. This table holds some 1,000 clones, around two thirds found once. The rearrangement joins TRBV27 to TRBJ2-3; 7 bases map to TRBD2. The origin of this receptor is a human donor in good health; the cells came from an allogeneic mixed lymphocyte reaction. Sequencing input: CFSE-low (dividing) CD8+ T cells sorted from an allogeneic mixed lymphocyte reaction. Written as DNA, the CDR3 is TGTGCCAGCAGTTTTCTAGCGGCTAGCACAGATACGCAGTATTTT. Its translation is CASSFLAASTDTQYF.